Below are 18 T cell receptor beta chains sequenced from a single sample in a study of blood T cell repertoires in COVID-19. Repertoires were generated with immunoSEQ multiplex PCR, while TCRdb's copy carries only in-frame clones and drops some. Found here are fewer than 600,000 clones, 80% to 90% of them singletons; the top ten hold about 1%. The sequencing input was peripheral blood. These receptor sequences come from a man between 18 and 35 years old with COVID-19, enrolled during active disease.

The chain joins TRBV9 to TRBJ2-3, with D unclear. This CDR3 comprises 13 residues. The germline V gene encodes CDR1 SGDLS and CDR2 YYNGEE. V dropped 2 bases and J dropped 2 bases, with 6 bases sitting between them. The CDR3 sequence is CASSVPHTDTQYF. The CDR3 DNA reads TGTGCCAGCAGCGTTCCACACACAGATACGCAGTATTTT.

The CDR3 DNA is TGTGCCAGCCTGACAGGGTACCAAGAGACCCAGTACTTC. This sequence encodes CASLTGYQETQYF. This chain joins TRBV6-5 and TRBJ2-5; 7 nucleotides match TRBD1. This CDR3 region has 13 residues. The V and J ends lost 8 bases and 0 bases, in that order; junction bases with no gene match: 3. The germline CDR1 and CDR2 sequences are MNHEY and SVGAGI.

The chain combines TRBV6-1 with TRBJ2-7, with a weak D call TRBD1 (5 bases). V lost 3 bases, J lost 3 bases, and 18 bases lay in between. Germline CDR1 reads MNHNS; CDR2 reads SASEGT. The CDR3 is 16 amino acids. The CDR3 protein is CASSDTTGNPLYEQYF. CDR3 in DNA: TGTGCCAGCAGTGATACAACAGGTAACCCGCTCTACGAGCAGTACTTC.

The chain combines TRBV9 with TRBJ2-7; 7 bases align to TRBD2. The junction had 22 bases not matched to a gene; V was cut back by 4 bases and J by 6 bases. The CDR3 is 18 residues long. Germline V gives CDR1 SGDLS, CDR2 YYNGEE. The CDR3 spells CASSPRLGSGLYRSEQYF. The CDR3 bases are TGTGCCAGCAGCCCCCGTTTGGGTAGCGGGTTATATCGAAGCGAGCAGTACTTC.

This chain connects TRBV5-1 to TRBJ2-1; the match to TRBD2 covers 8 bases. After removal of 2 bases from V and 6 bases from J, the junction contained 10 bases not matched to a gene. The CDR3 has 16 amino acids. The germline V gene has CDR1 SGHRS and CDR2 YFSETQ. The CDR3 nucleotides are TGCGCCAGCAGCTTAGGATTCGGGAGGGCCGGCAATGAGCAGTTCTTC. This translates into CASSLGFGRAGNEQFF.

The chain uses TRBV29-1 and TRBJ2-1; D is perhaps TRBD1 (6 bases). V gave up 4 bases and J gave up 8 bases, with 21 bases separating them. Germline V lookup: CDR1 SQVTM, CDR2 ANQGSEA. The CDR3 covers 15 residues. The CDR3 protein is CSVVTGTFVGDEQFF. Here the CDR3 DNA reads TGCAGCGTTGTAACCGGGACATTCGTGGGTGATGAGCAGTTCTTC.

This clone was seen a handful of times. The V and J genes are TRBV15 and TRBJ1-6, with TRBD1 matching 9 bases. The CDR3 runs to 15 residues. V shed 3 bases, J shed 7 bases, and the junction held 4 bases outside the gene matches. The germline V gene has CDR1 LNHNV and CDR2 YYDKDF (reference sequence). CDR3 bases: TGTGCCACCAGCAGGTCCGGGACAGGGAATTCACCCCTCCACTTT. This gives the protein CATSRSGTGNSPLHF.

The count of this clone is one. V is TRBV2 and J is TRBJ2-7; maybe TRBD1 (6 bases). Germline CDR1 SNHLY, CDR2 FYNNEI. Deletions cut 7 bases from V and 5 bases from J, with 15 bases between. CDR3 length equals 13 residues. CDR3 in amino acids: CASTPQGVDEQYF. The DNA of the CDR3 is TGTGCCAGCACTCCACAGGGAGTGGACGAGCAGTACTTC.

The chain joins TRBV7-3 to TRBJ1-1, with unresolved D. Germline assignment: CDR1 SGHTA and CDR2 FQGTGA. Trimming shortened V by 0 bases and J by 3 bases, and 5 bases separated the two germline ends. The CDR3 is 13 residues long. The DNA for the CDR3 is TGTGCCAGCAGCTTAACAGAGGACACTGAAGCTTTCTTT. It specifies CASSLTEDTEAFF.

CDR3 bases: TGTGCCAGCAGTTTTGGGACAGACCTCACCGGGGAGCTGTTTTTT. Protein: CASSFGTDLTGELFF. This rearrangement joins TRBV6-5 to TRBJ2-2; 7 bases fit TRBD1. Germline V gives CDR1 MNHEY, CDR2 SVGAGI. Trimming removed 4 bases from V and 4 bases from J; junction bases left unmatched: 6. The CDR3 runs 15 residues.

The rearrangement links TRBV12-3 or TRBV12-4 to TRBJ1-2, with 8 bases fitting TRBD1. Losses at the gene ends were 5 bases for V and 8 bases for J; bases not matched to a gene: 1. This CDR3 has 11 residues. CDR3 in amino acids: CASSGTGGYTF. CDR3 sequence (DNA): TGTGCCAGCAGTGGGACAGGCGGCTACACCTTC.

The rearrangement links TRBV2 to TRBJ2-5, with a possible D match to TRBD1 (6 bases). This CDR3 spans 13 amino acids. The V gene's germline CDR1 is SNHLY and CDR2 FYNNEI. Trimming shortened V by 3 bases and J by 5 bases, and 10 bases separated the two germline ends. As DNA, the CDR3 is TGTGCCAGCAGTGAGGGCAGGGGTGAGACCCAGTACTTC. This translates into CASSEGRGETQYF. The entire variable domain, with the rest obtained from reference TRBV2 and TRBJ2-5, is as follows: EPEVTQTPSHQVTQMGQEVILRCVPISNHLYFYWYRQILGQKVEFLVSFYNNEISEKSEIFDDQFSVERPDGSNFTLKIRSTKLEDSAMYFCASSEGRGETQYFGPGTRLLVL.

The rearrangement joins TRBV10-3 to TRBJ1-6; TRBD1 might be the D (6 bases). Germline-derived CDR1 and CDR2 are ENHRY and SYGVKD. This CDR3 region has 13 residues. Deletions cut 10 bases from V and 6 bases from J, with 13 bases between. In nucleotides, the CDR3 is TGTGCCACCGTCGGACAGCCTAATTCACCCCTCCACTTT. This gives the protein CATVGQPNSPLHF.

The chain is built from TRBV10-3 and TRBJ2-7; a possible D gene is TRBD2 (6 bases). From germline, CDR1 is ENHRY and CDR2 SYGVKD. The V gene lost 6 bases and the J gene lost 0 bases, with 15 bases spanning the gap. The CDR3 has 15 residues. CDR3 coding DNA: TGTGCCATCAGAGACCCGGGACTCAGCTCCTACGAGCAGTACTTC. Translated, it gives CAIRDPGLSSYEQYF.

The CDR3 region has the DNA TGTGCCACGGGCCCTAGCGGGAGTAATGAGCAGTTCTTC. Translating it yields CATGPSGSNEQFF. The chain combines TRBV27 with TRBJ2-1, with 10 bases fitting TRBD2. This CDR3 is 13 amino acids long. Germline CDR1 MNHEY, CDR2 SMNVEV (reference sequence). Trimming took 10 bases from V and 7 from J; bases not matched to a gene: 7.

CDR3 loop: CASSVVPDTQYF. CDR3 DNA: TGTGCCAGCAGTGTAGTCCCAGATACGCAGTATTTT. The chain recombines TRBV2 with TRBJ2-3; D not certain. With 4 bases removed from V and 4 bases from J, the gap between germline ends came to 6 bases. This CDR3 contains 12 residues. Germline lookup yields CDR1 SNHLY and CDR2 FYNNEI.

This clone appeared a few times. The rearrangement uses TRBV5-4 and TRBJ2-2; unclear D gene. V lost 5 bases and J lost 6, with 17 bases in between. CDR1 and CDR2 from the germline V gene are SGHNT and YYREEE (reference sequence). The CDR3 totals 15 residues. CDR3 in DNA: TGTGCCAGCAGTCACGGTAGCTCTAACCCCGGGGAGCTGTTTTTT. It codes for CASSHGSSNPGELFF.

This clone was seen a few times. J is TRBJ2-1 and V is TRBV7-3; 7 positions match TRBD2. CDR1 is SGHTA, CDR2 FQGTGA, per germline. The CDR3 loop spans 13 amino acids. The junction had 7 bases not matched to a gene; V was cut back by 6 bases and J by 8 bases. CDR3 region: CASSSGRGDEQFF. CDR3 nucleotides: TGTGCCAGCAGTAGCGGGCGGGGCGATGAGCAGTTCTTC. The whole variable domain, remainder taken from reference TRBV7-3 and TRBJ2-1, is GAGVSQTPSNKVTEKGKYVELRCDPISGHTALYWYRQSLGQGPEFLIYFQGTGAADDSGLPNDRFFAVRPEGSVSTLKIQRTERGDSAVYLCASSSGRGDEQFFGPGTRLTVL.